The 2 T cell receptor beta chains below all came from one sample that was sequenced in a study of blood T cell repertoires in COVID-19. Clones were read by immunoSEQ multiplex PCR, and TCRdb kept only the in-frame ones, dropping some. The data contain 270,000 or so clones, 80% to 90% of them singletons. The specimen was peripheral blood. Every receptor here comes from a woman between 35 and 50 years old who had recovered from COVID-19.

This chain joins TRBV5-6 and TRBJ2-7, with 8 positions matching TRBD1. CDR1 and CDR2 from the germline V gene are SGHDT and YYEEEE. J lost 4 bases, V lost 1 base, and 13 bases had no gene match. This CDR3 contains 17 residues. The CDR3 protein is CASSLLLGQGASYEQYF. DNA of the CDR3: TGTGCCAGCAGCTTGTTGTTGGGGCAGGGGGCCTCGTACGAGCAGTACTTC.

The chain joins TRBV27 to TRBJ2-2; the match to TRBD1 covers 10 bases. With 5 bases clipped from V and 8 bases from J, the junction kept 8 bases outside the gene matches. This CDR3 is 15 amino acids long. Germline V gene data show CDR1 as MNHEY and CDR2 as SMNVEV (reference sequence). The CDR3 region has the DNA TGTGCCAGCAGTCGACAGGGGGCTTCGTTTGGGGAGCTGTTTTTT. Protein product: CASSRQGASFGELFF.